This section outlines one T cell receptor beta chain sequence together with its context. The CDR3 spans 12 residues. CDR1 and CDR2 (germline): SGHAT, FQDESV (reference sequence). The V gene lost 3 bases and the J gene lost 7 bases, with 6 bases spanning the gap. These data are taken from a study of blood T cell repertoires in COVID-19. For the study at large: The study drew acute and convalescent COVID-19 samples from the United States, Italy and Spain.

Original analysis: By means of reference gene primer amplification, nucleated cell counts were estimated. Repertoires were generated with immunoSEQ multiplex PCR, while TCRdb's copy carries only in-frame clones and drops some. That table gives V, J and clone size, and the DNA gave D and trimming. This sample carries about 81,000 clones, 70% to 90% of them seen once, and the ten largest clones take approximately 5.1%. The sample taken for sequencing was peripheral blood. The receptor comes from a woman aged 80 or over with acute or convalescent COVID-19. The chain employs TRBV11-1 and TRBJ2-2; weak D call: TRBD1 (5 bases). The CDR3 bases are TGTGCCAGCAGCTTCAGGGACGGGGAGCTGTTTTTT. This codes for CASSFRDGELFF.